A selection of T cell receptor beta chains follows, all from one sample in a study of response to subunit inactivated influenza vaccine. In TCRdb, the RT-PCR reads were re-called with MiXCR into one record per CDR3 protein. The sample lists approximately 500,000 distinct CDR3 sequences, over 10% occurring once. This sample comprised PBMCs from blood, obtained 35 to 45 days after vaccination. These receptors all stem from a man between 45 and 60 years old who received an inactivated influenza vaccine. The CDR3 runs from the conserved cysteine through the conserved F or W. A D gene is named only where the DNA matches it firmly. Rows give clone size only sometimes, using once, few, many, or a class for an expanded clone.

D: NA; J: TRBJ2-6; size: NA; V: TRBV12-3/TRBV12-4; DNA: TGTGCCAGCAGCCTTGGTCCCTCTGGGGCCAACGTCCTGACTTTC; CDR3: CASSLGPSGANVLTF
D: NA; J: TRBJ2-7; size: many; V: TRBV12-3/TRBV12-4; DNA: TGTGCCAGCAGTTTAGAAGGGGGGGGGCACTACGAGCAGTACTTC; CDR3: CASSLEGGGHYEQYF
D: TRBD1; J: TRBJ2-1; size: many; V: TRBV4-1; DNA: TGCGCCAGCAGCCAAGACGGGACAGGGTATCAGGATGAGCAGTTCTTC; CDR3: CASSQDGTGYQDEQFF
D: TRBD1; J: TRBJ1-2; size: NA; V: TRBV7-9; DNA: TGTGCCAGCAGCGCCGCGGGACAGGGGAACTATGGCTACACCTTC; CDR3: CASSAAGQGNYGYTF
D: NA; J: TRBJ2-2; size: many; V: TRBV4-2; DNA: TGTGCCAGCAGCCAAGATGGGGGCCGGAACACCGGGGAGCTGTTTTTT; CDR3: CASSQDGGRNTGELFF
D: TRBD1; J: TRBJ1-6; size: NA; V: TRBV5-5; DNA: TGTGCCAGTCGACAGGGAACCTATAATTCACCCCTCCACTTT; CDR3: CASRQGTYNSPLHF
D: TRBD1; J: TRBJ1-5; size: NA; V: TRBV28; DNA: TGTGCCAGCAGTCAACAGGGGGGAGCTGTTCAGCCCCAGCATTTT; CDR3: CASSQQGGAVQPQHF
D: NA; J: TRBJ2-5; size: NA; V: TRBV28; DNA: TGTGCCAGCAGACCCCAACCTCCCGGGTATGGGGAGACCCAGTACTTC; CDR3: CASRPQPPGYGETQYF
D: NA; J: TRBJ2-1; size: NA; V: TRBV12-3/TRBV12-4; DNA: TGTGCCAGCAGTCGGAGGGCCGGGTACAATGAGCAGTTCTTC; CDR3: CASSRRAGYNEQFF
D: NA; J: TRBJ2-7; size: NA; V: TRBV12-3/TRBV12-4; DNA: TGTGCCAGCAGTTTACGGCACAGGTTCTACGAGCAGTACTTC; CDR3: CASSLRHRFYEQYF
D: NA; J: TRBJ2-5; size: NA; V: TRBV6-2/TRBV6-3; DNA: TGTGCCAGCAGTCCGGTAGGGCGTTCTCGGGAGACCCAGTACTTC; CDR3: CASSPVGRSRETQYF
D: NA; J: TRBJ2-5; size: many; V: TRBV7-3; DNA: TGTGCCAGCAGCATACGAAGGGAAGAGACCCAGTACTTC; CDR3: CASSIRREETQYF
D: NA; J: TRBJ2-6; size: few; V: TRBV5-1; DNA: TGCGCCAGCAGCTTGGATGCAGCTGGGGCCAACGTCCTGACTTTC; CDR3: CASSLDAAGANVLTF
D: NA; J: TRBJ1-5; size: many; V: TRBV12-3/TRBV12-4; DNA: TGTGCCAGCAGTTCAAGAGGGGCAGGCAATCAGCCCCAGCATTTT; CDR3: CASSSRGAGNQPQHF
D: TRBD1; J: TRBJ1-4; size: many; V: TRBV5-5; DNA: TGTGCCAGCAGCACACACAGGGGGTCCAATGAAAAACTGTTTTTT; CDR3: CASSTHRGSNEKLFF
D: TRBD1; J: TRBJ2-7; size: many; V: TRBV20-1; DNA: TGCAGTGCTAGAGGCTCGACAGGGTTTACCTACGAGCAGTACTTC; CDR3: CSARGSTGFTYEQYF
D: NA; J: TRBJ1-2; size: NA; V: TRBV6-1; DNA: TGTGCCAGCAGTCCCAGCGGGTTAGGCTATGGCTACACCTTC; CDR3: CASSPSGLGYGYTF
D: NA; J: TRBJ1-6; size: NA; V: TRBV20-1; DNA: TGCAGTGCTAGAGAAGAGTATATCAATAATTCACCCCTCCACTTT; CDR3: CSAREEYINNSPLHF
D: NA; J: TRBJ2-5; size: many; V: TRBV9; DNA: TGTGCCAGCAGCCCGGGGCTAGGAGAGACCCAGTACTTC; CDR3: CASSPGLGETQYF
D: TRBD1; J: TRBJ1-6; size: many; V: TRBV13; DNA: TGTGCCAGCAGCTTGAGGACAGGGAACTATAATTCACCCCTCCACTTT; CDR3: CASSLRTGNYNSPLHF
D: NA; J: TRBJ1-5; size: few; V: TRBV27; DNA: TGTGCCAGCAGTTATAAGCCCAATCAGCCCCAGCATTTT; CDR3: CASSYKPNQPQHF
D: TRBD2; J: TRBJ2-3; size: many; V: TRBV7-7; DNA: TGTGCTAGCAGTCCACTAGCGGGGGGGCCGGTCACAGATACGCAGTATTTT; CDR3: CASSPLAGGPVTDTQYF
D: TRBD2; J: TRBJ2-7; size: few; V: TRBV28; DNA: TGTGCCAGCAGGAAGCGGGGGGCCTCCTACGAGCAGTACTTC; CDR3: CASRKRGASYEQYF
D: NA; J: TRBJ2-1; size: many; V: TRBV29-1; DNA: TGCAGCGTTGGTTACGGATACAATGAGCAGTTCTTC; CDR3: CSVGYGYNEQFF
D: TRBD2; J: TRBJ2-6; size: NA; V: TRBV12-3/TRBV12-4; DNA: TGTGCCAGCATGGCGGGGGGGTTCTCTGGGGCCAACGTCCTGACTTTC; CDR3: CASMAGGFSGANVLTF
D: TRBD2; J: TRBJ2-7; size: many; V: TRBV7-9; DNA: TGTGCCAGCAGCCCAGCGGGGATTGCCTACGAGCAGTACTTC; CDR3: CASSPAGIAYEQYF
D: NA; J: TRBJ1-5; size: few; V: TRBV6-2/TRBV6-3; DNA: TGTGCCAGCAGTTGGGGGAATCAGCCCCAGCATTTT; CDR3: CASSWGNQPQHF